One sample yielded the 26 T cell receptor beta chains listed below, sequenced in a study of molecular identifiers for immune sequencing clone quantification. One entry per CDR3 protein results from TCRdb running MiXCR on the PCR reads. The sample holds roughly 100,000 distinct CDR3 sequences, 35% seen once. Sequencing was carried out using naive CD8+ T cells from blood, with Jurkat cell RNA spiked in. Subset reported: FACS-sorted CD8+CD4-CCR7+CD45RA+ naive T cells. These receptors were taken from a human donor in good health. Some libraries in this study had Jurkat cell RNA spiked in.

This clonotype came up a few times. The chain links TRBV6-5 to TRBJ2-5; D is uncertain. Trimming took 5 bases from V and 0 from J, leaving 19 bases between them. The length of the CDR3 is 17 residues. From germline, CDR1 is MNHEY and CDR2 SVGAGI. CDR3 in DNA: TGTGCCAGCAGTCCAACCCCCCCGGACGAGTACCAAGAGACCCAGTACTTC. Amino acid sequence: CASSPTPPDEYQETQYF.

Points on this clonotype: This may be a read error, as it is one base from a much larger clone. The chain has TRBV7-9 and TRBJ2-3; TRBD2 matches at 8 bases. The CDR3 runs to 14 residues. The trim removed 8 bases at V and 1 base at J, leaving 5 bases unmatched. Germline lookup yields CDR1 SEHNR and CDR2 FQNEAQ (reference sequence). The CDR3 region is CASGSTSGTDTQYF. The CDR3 DNA sequence: TGTGCCAGCGGCTCGACTAGCGGCACAGATACGCAGTATTTT.

The chain joins TRBV28 to TRBJ2-7; tentatively, D is TRBD2 (6 bases). CDR3 length equals 14 residues. Germline V gene data show CDR1 as MDHEN and CDR2 as SYDVKM. Between the trimmed V and J ends, which lost 3 bases and 3 bases, there was a span of 12 bases. CDR3 sequence (DNA): TGTGCCAGCAGTTTCGGGGTGGGAGGCTACGAGCAGTACTTC. It translates to CASSFGVGGYEQYF.

This clonotype appeared many times. V is TRBV28 and J is TRBJ2-1, with TRBD2 identical over 10 bases. V shed 5 bases and J 8 bases; nucleotides not matched to a gene: 9. CDR3 size: 15 residues. The germline V gene encodes CDR1 MDHEN and CDR2 SYDVKM. CDR3 DNA: TGTGCCAGCAGTCCCCCGCTAGCGGGAGTGGATGAGCAGTTCTTC. Translation gives CASSPPLAGVDEQFF.

This sequence joins TRBV27 and TRBJ1-1, with a possible D match to TRBD1 (6 bases). Looked up from germline, CDR1 is MNHEY and CDR2 is SMNVEV (reference sequence). V lost 5 bases, J lost 8 bases, and 18 bases lay in between. This CDR3 has 14 amino acids. This chain's CDR3 is CASSLGPQGGEAFF. CDR3 nucleotide sequence: TGTGCCAGCAGTCTTGGACCACAGGGAGGGGAAGCTTTCTTT.

This clonotype was observed at least ten times. V is TRBV29-1 and J is TRBJ2-3, with D unresolved. The CDR3 has 12 residues. V was shortened by 4 bases and J by 1 base, with 6 bases between the two germline ends. Germline CDR1 is SQVTM and CDR2 is ANQGSEA. The CDR3 coding sequence is TGCAGCGTTGGAACCCGCACAGATACGCAGTATTTT. Protein product: CSVGTRTDTQYF.

The V gene is TRBV6-5, the J gene TRBJ2-2; TRBD2 matches at 7 bases. V lost 5 bases, J lost 5 bases, and 17 bases stayed unmatched. The CDR3 has 18 amino acids. Germline V CDR1 and CDR2: MNHEY, SVGAGI. CDR3 residues: CASSPDRGLKAGTGELFF. In DNA, the CDR3 is TGTGCCAGCAGTCCTGACCGTGGGTTAAAAGCGGGAACCGGGGAGCTGTTTTTT.

This clonotype was observed many times. The chain has TRBV27 and TRBJ2-5; 8 nucleotides line up with TRBD1. The V and J ends lost 4 bases and 4 bases, in that order; junction bases with no gene match: 11. Germline CDR1 reads MNHEY; CDR2 reads SMNVEV (reference sequence). The CDR3 is 16 amino acids. CDR3: CASSWAGGSGGETQYF. The CDR3 nucleotides read TGTGCCAGCAGTTGGGCAGGGGGCTCGGGCGGAGAGACCCAGTACTTC.

V usage is TRBV6-6 and J usage is TRBJ2-7; 8 bases are a match to TRBD2. V gave up 7 bases and J gave up 7 bases; unmatched junction bases: 15. Per germline, CDR1 MNHNY and CDR2 SVGAGI (reference sequence). This CDR3 has 15 amino acids. The CDR3 coding sequence is TGTGCCAGCAATACCTGGCGGGAGGCCCCCGGGGAGCAGTACTTC. Translated, it gives CASNTWREAPGEQYF.

This clonotype was seen ten or more times. The chain has TRBV7-9 and TRBJ2-1, with D unclear. Deletions cut 3 bases from V and 10 bases from J, with 4 bases between. Germline V CDR1 and CDR2: SEHNR, FQNEAQ (reference sequence). CDR3 length equals 10 residues. The DNA for the CDR3 is TGTGCCAGCAGCTTGAGGGAGCAGTTCTTC. Its protein product is CASSLREQFF.

J is TRBJ2-6 and V is TRBV24-1; 8 bases align to TRBD1. In germline, CDR1 is KGHDR, CDR2 SFDVKD. With 3 bases clipped from V and 4 bases from J, the junction kept 10 bases outside the gene matches. The CDR3 spans 18 residues. The CDR3 reads CATSDPGQVVWGANVLTF. In DNA form, the CDR3 reads TGTGCCACCAGTGATCCGGGACAGGTAGTTTGGGGGGCCAACGTCCTGACTTTC.

The CDR3 region has the DNA TGTGCCAGCAGTCCCCGGGCCCAACTATGGACCGGGGAGCTGTTTTTT. Amino acids: CASSPRAQLWTGELFF. V is TRBV28 and J is TRBJ2-2; D call uncertain. Germline CDR1 MDHEN, CDR2 SYDVKM. With 5 bases removed from V and 5 bases from J, the gap between germline ends came to 18 bases. The CDR3 sequence is 16 residues long.

The gene calls are TRBV6-5 and TRBJ2-1; weak D call: TRBD2 (6 bases). Germline V gene lookup returns CDR1 MNHEY and CDR2 SVGAGI. Trimming shortened V by 4 bases and J by 5 bases, and 15 bases separated the two germline ends. CDR3 length equals 15 residues. CDR3 nucleotide sequence: TGTGCCAGCAGTTGGGGCGGGACCGGGCACAATGAGCAGTTCTTC. Residues: CASSWGGTGHNEQFF.

As regards this clonotype: Just one base apart from a much larger clone, this may be a read error. V and J are TRBV24-1 and TRBJ2-3; D not resolved. The CDR3 covers 12 residues. Germline-derived CDR1 and CDR2 are KGHDR and SFDVKD. For the CDR3, the DNA is TGTGCCACCAGTGATAATACAGATATGCAGTATTTT. It encodes CATSDNTDMQYF.

This sequence joins TRBV6-5 and TRBJ1-1, with a tentative D call TRBD1 (5 bases). This CDR3 contains 13 residues. The V end lost 6 bases, the J end lost 5 bases, and 13 bases lay between the germline ends. Germline V gene data show CDR1 as MNHEY and CDR2 as SVGAGI. CDR3: CASRTGTGTEAFF. CDR3 coding DNA: TGTGCCAGCAGGACTGGGACGGGGACTGAAGCTTTCTTT.

The genes are TRBV6-2 or TRBV6-3 and TRBJ2-4, with TRBD1 as a possible D gene (5 bases). This CDR3 is built from 15 residues. Per the germline V gene, CDR1 is MNHEY and CDR2 is SVGEGT. Trimming cost V 5 bases and J 2 bases, with 13 bases left between them. CDR3 sequence (DNA): TGTGCCAGCAGTGGAAAAGCAGGGTCCAAAAACATTCAGTACTTC. Translating gives CASSGKAGSKNIQYF.

With respect to this clonotype: One base away lies a much larger clone, so this may be a sequencing read error. Because it lacks the conserved phenylalanine or tryptophan at the end, this CDR3 is likely a read error. V is TRBV7-9 and J is TRBJ2-7; D call uncertain. The CDR3 runs to 12 residues. V gave up 5 bases and J gave up 5 bases, with 10 bases separating them. Germline CDR1 SEHNR, CDR2 FQNEAQ (reference sequence). CDR3 amino acids: CASSPTIHEQYS. The CDR3 DNA reads as TGTGCCAGCAGCCCGACGATCCACGAGCAGTACTCC.

This clonotype has only a few counts. The chain carries TRBV28 and TRBJ1-2; no clear D gene. This CDR3 spans 13 amino acids. Trimming removed 6 bases from V and 4 bases from J, with 12 bases in between. The germline V gene has CDR1 MDHEN and CDR2 SYDVKM. The CDR3 DNA follows: TGTGCCAGCAGCCGTACTAGAGGCTATGGCTACACCTTC. As protein: CASSRTRGYGYTF.

As regards this clonotype: A read error may explain this, as a much larger clone is one base away. V is TRBV7-2 and J is TRBJ2-5, with 9 nucleotides matching TRBD2. The CDR3 extends over 14 amino acids. Per the germline V gene, CDR1 is SGHTA and CDR2 is FQGNSA. In nucleotides, the CDR3 is TGTGCCAGCAGCGATTTTAGCGGGAGAGAGACCCGGTACTTC. Encoded protein: CASSDFSGRETRYF.

The CDR3 is CASSSGSGTHRPEAFF. The CDR3, as DNA: TGTGCCAGCAGTTCAGGGTCGGGGACCCACCGCCCTGAAGCTTTCTTT. This sequence joins TRBV7-9 and TRBJ1-1, with a tentative D call TRBD1 (5 bases). The V and J ends lost 6 bases and 6 bases respectively, with 23 bases between them. The CDR3 has 16 residues. Germline V lookup: CDR1 SEHNR, CDR2 FQNEAQ (reference sequence).

This chain uses TRBV4-1 with TRBJ1-5; weak D call: TRBD1 (6 bases). Germline V gene lookup returns CDR1 MGHRA and CDR2 YSYEKL. Trimming pared 3 bases from V and 5 bases from J, leaving 8 bases between. The length of the CDR3 is 13 residues. CDR3 nucleotides: TGCGCCAGCAGCCACCCAGGGGATCAGCCCCAGCATTTT. Its translation is CASSHPGDQPQHF.

The V call is TRBV3-1, the J call TRBJ2-2; D is perhaps TRBD1 or TRBD2 (5 bases each). The CDR3 consists of 13 residues. Trimming stripped 7 bases from V and 6 bases from J, with 12 bases between. Germline V gives CDR1 LGHDT, CDR2 YNNKEL (reference sequence). CDR3 region: CASTSGSAGELFF. In DNA form, the CDR3 reads TGTGCCAGCACTTCAGGGAGCGCCGGGGAGCTGTTTTTT.

This chain joins TRBV28 and TRBJ2-1; TRBD2 matches 7 bases. This CDR3 region has 14 residues. With 5 bases clipped from V and 6 bases from J, the junction kept 7 bases outside the gene matches. Germline V lookup: CDR1 MDHEN, CDR2 SYDVKM. The CDR3 loop reads CASSASTSINEQFF. The CDR3 DNA sequence: TGTGCCAGCAGTGCCTCGACTAGCATCAATGAGCAGTTCTTC.

At least ten counts were recorded for this clonotype. The chain links TRBV2 to TRBJ2-7; TRBD1 aligns across 9 bases. The CDR3 sequence is 14 residues long. Losses at the gene ends were 4 bases for V and 5 bases for J; bases not matched to a gene: 6. Germline lookup yields CDR1 SNHLY and CDR2 FYNNEI. The CDR3 sequence: CASSGTGVWNEQYF. CDR3 coding DNA: TGTGCCAGCAGTGGGACAGGGGTTTGGAACGAGCAGTACTTC.

J is TRBJ1-5 and V is TRBV27; 7 bases are a match to TRBD1. Germline lookup yields CDR1 MNHEY and CDR2 SMNVEV (reference sequence). The CDR3 spans 16 residues. Trimming at V came to 0 bases and at J to 10 bases, leaving 12 bases not matched to a gene. The CDR3 protein is CASSLSGQAISFPQHF. The CDR3, as DNA: TGTGCCAGCAGTTTATCCGGACAGGCGATATCATTTCCCCAGCATTTT.

The chain employs TRBV15 and TRBJ2-1; 8 nucleotides align to TRBD1. The ends lost 3 bases at V and 7 bases at J; junction bases unmatched: 5. From germline, CDR1 is LNHNV and CDR2 YYDKDF (reference sequence). The CDR3 length is 14 residues. This CDR3 reads CATSSGQGENEQFF. The DNA for the CDR3 is TGTGCCACCAGCAGCGGACAGGGAGAGAATGAGCAGTTCTTC. Based on the CDR3 plus reference TRBV15 and TRBJ2-1, the full variable domain is DAMVIQNPRYQVTQFGKPVTLSCSQTLNHNVMYWYQQKSSQAPKLLFHYYDKDFNNEADTPDNFQSRRPNTSFCFLDIRSPGLGDTAMYLCATSSGQGENEQFFGPGTRLTVL.